These T cell receptor beta chains were read from a single sample in a study of vaccination and CD4 T cells after COVID-19. MiXCR, applied by TCRdb to the PCR reads, yields one record per CDR3 protein. The sample lists approximately 20,000 distinct CDR3 sequences; about two fifths were seen once. No antigen has been identified for these receptors. Sequencing was carried out using cultured CD4+ T cells from blood. These receptor sequences come from a human donor with COVID-19. CDR3s include the opening cysteine and the closing phenylalanine or tryptophan. The order of the fields is CDR3 length, clone size, J gene, D gene, V gene, CDR3 protein, CDR3 DNA. The D gene is left open where the match is weak. Some rows have no size entry. The others give once, few or many, or a class for an expanded clone.

13,-,TRBJ2-5,TRBD1,TRBV7-9,CASKTGVGETQYF,TGTGCCAGCAAGACAGGGGTAGGGGAGACCCAGTACTTC
13,-,TRBJ1-5,TRBD1,TRBV6-1,CASRGTGNQPQHF,TGTGCCAGCCGGGGGACAGGGAATCAGCCCCAGCATTTT
14,few,TRBJ2-5,-,TRBV20-1,CSARPRGYQETQYF,TGCAGTGCTAGACCTCGGGGGTACCAAGAGACCCAGTACTTC
15,-,TRBJ2-2,TRBD1,TRBV7-7,CASSLGQGNTGELFF,TGTGCTAGCAGCTTAGGACAGGGGAACACCGGGGAGCTGTTTTTT
20,-,TRBJ2-4,TRBD2,TRBV19,CASSSGTSGAITLAKNIQYF,TGTGCCAGTAGTTCCGGGACTAGCGGGGCCATAACACTAGCCAAAAACATTCAGTACTTC
14,few,TRBJ1-1,-,TRBV6-5,CASSYSAMNTEAFF,TGTGCCAGCAGTTACTCAGCCATGAACACTGAAGCTTTCTTT
14,-,TRBJ1-2,-,TRBV11-2,CASSLALGAAGYTF,TGTGCCAGCAGCTTAGCACTAGGGGCAGCTGGCTACACCTTC
13,-,TRBJ1-1,-,TRBV19,CASSTEGATEAFF,TGTGCCAGTAGTACCGAAGGGGCCACTGAAGCTTTCTTT
16,few,TRBJ2-5,TRBD1,TRBV24-1,CATSDPQGGYGETQYF,TGTGCCACCAGTGACCCACAGGGGGGTTATGGGGAGACCCAGTACTTC
16,few,TRBJ2-6,-,TRBV7-9,CASSTTRTSGANVLTF,TGTGCCAGCAGCACCACAAGGACATCCGGGGCCAACGTCCTGACTTTC
15,-,TRBJ2-2,TRBD2,TRBV7-2,CASSWASGAPGELFF,TGTGCCAGCAGCTGGGCTAGCGGGGCCCCCGGGGAGCTGTTTTTT
16,-,TRBJ2-5,TRBD2,TRBV5-8,CASSLGLRGGLETQYF,TGTGCCAGCAGCTTGGGGTTGCGGGGGGGCCTTGAGACCCAGTACTTC
14,-,TRBJ1-1,-,TRBV5-1,CASSPWGRNTEAFF,TGCGCCAGCAGCCCTTGGGGGAGGAACACTGAAGCTTTCTTT
13,few,TRBJ2-3,-,TRBV20-1,CTAGLAGTDTQYF,TGCACTGCGGGGTTAGCGGGCACAGATACGCAGTATTTT
16,-,TRBJ2-7,-,TRBV21-1,CASSKFSSGGSYEQYF,TGTGCCAGCAGCAAATTTAGTAGCGGGGGATCCTACGAGCAGTACTTC
16,-,TRBJ1-5,TRBD1,TRBV27,CASSPGEGQGWQPQHF,TGTGCCAGCAGCCCGGGTGAGGGACAGGGGTGGCAGCCCCAGCATTTT
14,few,TRBJ2-4,-,TRBV6-2/TRBV6-3,CASGGVGAKNIQYF,TGTGCCAGCGGGGGAGTTGGGGCCAAAAACATTCAGTACTTC
16,-,TRBJ1-4,-,TRBV5-5,CASSQRGGADEEKLFF,TGTGCCAGCAGCCAGAGAGGGGGGGCCGACGAAGAAAAACTGTTTTTT
12,-,TRBJ1-2,-,TRBV6-2/TRBV6-3,CASSQDPYGYTF,TGTGCCAGCAGCCAAGACCCTTATGGCTACACCTTC
16,-,TRBJ1-5,TRBD1,TRBV5-1,CASSLGPGGAGQPQHF,TGCGCCAGCAGCTTGGGGCCAGGGGGCGCGGGTCAGCCCCAGCATTTT
14,-,TRBJ1-2,TRBD1,TRBV18,CASSPFTGDYGYTF,TGTGCCAGCTCACCGTTTACAGGGGACTATGGCTACACCTTC
14,-,TRBJ2-1,-,TRBV7-9,CASSLDLAGATQFF,TGTGCCAGCAGCTTAGATCTAGCAGGCGCCACACAGTTCTTC
18,few,TRBJ2-3,TRBD2,TRBV23-1,CASSRKGAGTSDTDTQYF,TGCGCCAGCAGTCGCAAAGGGGCCGGGACTAGCGACACAGATACGCAGTATTTT
16,-,TRBJ1-2,TRBD1,TRBV7-9,CATSLTGDRGGPGYTF,TGTGCCACCTCCCTAACGGGGGACAGGGGAGGCCCTGGCTACACCTTC
15,-,TRBJ1-2,TRBD1,TRBV2,CASSLDRGANYGYTF,TGTGCCAGCAGCCTGGACAGGGGCGCTAACTATGGCTACACCTTC
13,-,TRBJ2-7,-,TRBV25-1,CASSGQGLDEQYF,TGTGCCAGCAGTGGACAGGGACTGGACGAGCAGTACTTC
14,-,TRBJ2-7,-,TRBV20-1,CSARRDGSSYEQYF,TGCAGTGCTCGCCGGGACGGAAGCTCCTACGAGCAGTACTTC
15,few,TRBJ1-5,-,TRBV19,CASSRYIHSNQPQHF,TGTGCCAGTAGTAGATACATCCATAGCAATCAGCCCCAGCATTTT
17,-,TRBJ1-1,TRBD1,TRBV4-3,CASTPRPGGFNGAEAFF,TGCGCCAGCACCCCTCGGCCAGGGGGATTTAACGGGGCTGAAGCTTTCTTT
17,-,TRBJ2-1,TRBD2,TRBV7-9,CASSLVRMSGGADEQFF,TGTGCCAGCAGCTTAGTGCGAATGAGCGGGGGGGCCGATGAGCAGTTCTTC
11,once,TRBJ1-1,-,TRBV12-3/TRBV12-4,CASSFGTEAFF,TGTGCCAGCAGTTTCGGCACTGAAGCTTTCTTT
15,-,TRBJ2-7,TRBD2,TRBV7-2,CASRRNSGEAYEQYF,TGTGCCAGCAGACGAAATAGCGGGGAGGCCTACGAGCAGTACTTC
18,-,TRBJ2-6,TRBD1,TRBV27,CASSPGQVGHSGANVLTF,TGTGCCAGCTCTCCCGGACAGGTTGGTCACTCTGGGGCCAACGTCCTGACTTTC
15,-,TRBJ2-7,TRBD1,TRBV5-1,CASSPGDRATYEQYF,TGCGCCAGCAGCCCAGGGGACAGGGCGACCTACGAGCAGTACTTC
15,few,TRBJ2-3,TRBD2,TRBV6-5,CASSSRGASTDTQYF,TGTGCCAGCAGTTCGCGGGGGGCTAGCACAGATACGCAGTATTTT
14,-,TRBJ1-1,-,TRBV6-2/TRBV6-3,CASSAGRMNTEAFF,TGTGCCAGCAGTGCCGGACGGATGAACACTGAAGCTTTCTTT
15,few,TRBJ1-1,-,TRBV7-2,CASSHRQGFGTEAFF,TGTGCCAGCAGCCATCGTCAGGGGTTTGGCACTGAAGCTTTCTTT
13,few,TRBJ1-2,-,TRBV2,CASSEALPPRNTF,TGTGCCAGCAGTGAAGCGCTTCCGCCGAGAAACACCTTC
15,-,TRBJ2-7,TRBD2,TRBV20-1,CSARKGGQLAGEEYF,TGCAGTGCTAGAAAGGGAGGGCAACTAGCGGGGGAGGAGTACTTC
15,few,TRBJ1-4,-,TRBV7-9,CASSLRQAFNEKLFF,TGTGCCAGCAGCTTAAGACAGGCGTTTAATGAAAAACTGTTTTTT
15,few,TRBJ1-2,-,TRBV6-1,CASSEGGGRNYGYTF,TGTGCCAGCAGTGAAGGGGGCGGACGTAACTATGGCTACACCTTC
16,-,TRBJ1-5,TRBD1,TRBV7-2,CASSLTGQNSNQPQHF,TGTGCCAGCAGCTTAACGGGACAGAATAGCAATCAGCCCCAGCATTTT
15,-,TRBJ1-5,-,TRBV27,CASRGNGTPNQPQHF,TGTGCCAGCAGGGGTAACGGGACACCGAATCAGCCCCAGCATTTT